Below, 21 T cell receptor beta chains from the same sample are listed, as sequenced in a study of cytomegalovirus exposure and HLA in healthy donors. 60 Vbeta and 13 Jbeta primers were used in PCR. Data came from immunoSEQ multiplex PCR; TCRdb stores just in-frame clones and leaves some out. Among 110,000 or so clones listed, around 77% were seen once. The sequenced material came from PBMCs. Every receptor here comes from a man aged 18 to 30 in good health and CMV-seropositive.

This chain links TRBV5-1 with TRBJ2-5; D may be TRBD1 (6 bases). The CDR3 loop spans 14 amino acids. Germline V CDR1 and CDR2: SGHRS, YFSETQ. Between the trimmed V and J ends, which lost 2 bases and 5 bases, there was a span of 13 bases. CDR3 nucleotides: TGCGCCAGCAGCTTATGGGGGCCCCGGGAGACCCAGTACTTC. Protein: CASSLWGPRETQYF.

The J gene is TRBJ1-1, the V gene TRBV4-1; 9 bases are shared with TRBD1. The CDR3 spans 17 residues. V dropped 0 bases and J dropped 0; count of bases not matched to a gene: 5. Germline V gene lookup returns CDR1 MGHRA and CDR2 YSYEKL. CDR3: CASSQDVGTGLNTEAFF. CDR3 DNA: TGCGCCAGCAGCCAAGATGTCGGGACAGGGTTGAACACTGAAGCTTTCTTT.

The gene calls are TRBV4-1 and TRBJ2-7, with 7 bases that match TRBD1. The CDR3 runs to 15 residues. Per the germline V gene, CDR1 is MGHRA and CDR2 is YSYEKL. With 3 bases clipped from V and 3 bases from J, the junction kept 8 bases outside the gene matches. For the CDR3, the DNA is TGCGCCAGCAGCCATAAAGAGGGGACAGACTACGAGCAGTACTTC. It specifies CASSHKEGTDYEQYF.

The chain combines TRBV5-5 with TRBJ1-5; possible D gene TRBD1, 5 bases. V was clipped by 3 bases and J by 0 bases, with 16 bases between them. The germline V gene encodes CDR1 SGHKS and CDR2 YYEKEE (reference sequence). The length of the CDR3 is 17 residues. The CDR3 DNA is TGTGCCAGCAGCTCCCGGTCGGGGGTCCTTAGCAATCAGCCCCAGCATTTT. Protein: CASSSRSGVLSNQPQHF.

This chain uses TRBV5-5 with TRBJ1-4; 8 bases fit TRBD1. Germline assignment: CDR1 SGHKS and CDR2 YYEKEE (reference sequence). The CDR3 totals 15 residues. J gave up 5 bases and V 7 bases, and 10 bases lay outside the gene matches. In DNA, the CDR3 is TGTGCCAGCGGCTATTGGGACAGGCTGAATGAAAAACTGTTTTTT. It specifies CASGYWDRLNEKLFF. Complete variable domain (other parts from reference TRBV5-5 and TRBJ1-4): DAGVTQSPTHLIKTRGQQVTLRCSPISGHKSVSWYQQVLGQGPQFIFQYYEKEERGRGNFPDRFSARQFPNYSSELNVNALLLGDSALYLCASGYWDRLNEKLFFGSGTQLSVL.

The rearrangement joins TRBV25-1 to TRBJ2-5; TRBD1 aligns across 9 bases. The trim removed 4 bases at V and 5 bases at J, leaving 2 bases unmatched. The CDR3 extends over 13 amino acids. Looked up from germline, CDR1 is MGHDK and CDR2 is SYGVNS. The CDR3 DNA reads as TGTGCCAGCAGTGTGGACAGGGGTGAGACCCAGTACTTC. It yields the protein CASSVDRGETQYF.

This sequence joins TRBV7-9 and TRBJ2-7, with 11 bases matching TRBD2. Germline CDR1 SEHNR, CDR2 FQNEAQ (reference sequence). The V and J ends lost 4 bases and 3 bases, in that order; junction bases with no gene match: 5. The CDR3 spans 15 residues. CDR3 loop: CASSSGTSGFYEQYF. CDR3 in DNA: TGTGCCAGCAGCTCCGGGACTAGCGGTTTCTACGAGCAGTACTTC.

The chain uses TRBV18 and TRBJ1-5, with a tentative D call TRBD1 (6 bases). Trimming took off 2 bases at V and 1 base at J, with 9 bases between the two ends. The CDR3 covers 15 residues. CDR1 and CDR2 (germline): KGHSH, LQKENI. The CDR3 bases are TGTGCCAGCTCACCATCGACAGGAAGCAATCAGCCCCAGCATTTT. It translates to CASSPSTGSNQPQHF.

J is TRBJ2-7 and V is TRBV14; TRBD2 agrees at 9 bases. J lost 4 bases, V lost 3 bases, and 4 bases had no gene match. The CDR3 is 14 residues long. Germline values: CDR1 SGHDN, CDR2 FVKESK. The CDR3 coding sequence is TGTGCCAGCAGCCAGGGCGGGGGGGCTTACGAGCAGTACTTC. Amino acids: CASSQGGGAYEQYF.

The V call is TRBV2, the J call TRBJ1-1; TRBD1 is a possible D gene (6 bases). CDR1 SNHLY and CDR2 FYNNEI come from the germline V gene. The CDR3 consists of 14 residues. V shed 11 bases and J shed 1 base, with 17 bases lying between them. CDR3: CARYEKTGNTEAFF. CDR3 sequence (DNA): TGTGCCCGCTATGAAAAGACAGGGAACACTGAAGCTTTCTTT.

This clone has just one count. The V call is TRBV5-1, the J call TRBJ2-1, with 8 positions matching TRBD2. With V trimmed by 0 bases and J by 5 bases, 4 bases remained unmatched. The CDR3 has 15 amino acids. Germline V gene lookup returns CDR1 SGHRS and CDR2 YFSETQ. CDR3 nucleotide sequence: TGCGCCAGCAGCTTGGTAGCGGGGTTTAACAATGAGCAGTTCTTC. It yields the protein CASSLVAGFNNEQFF.

This clone was seen just once. The CDR3 is CASSTDWSSGNTIYF. The CDR3 DNA follows: TGTGCCAGTAGTACGGACTGGAGCTCTGGAAACACCATATATTTT. V and J are TRBV19 and TRBJ1-3; D uncertain. The CDR3 has 15 residues. Trimming removed 4 bases at V and 0 bases at J, with 10 bases between. Germline V lookup: CDR1 LNHDA, CDR2 SQIVND (reference sequence).

V gene TRBV5-1 combines with J gene TRBJ2-1; 7 bases are a match to TRBD2. This CDR3 is 15 amino acids long. The junction had 3 bases not matched to a gene; V was cut back by 2 bases and J by 1 base. Per germline, CDR1 SGHRS and CDR2 YFSETQ. CDR3 in DNA: TGCGCCAGCAGCTTCCCAGCGGGGTCCTACAATGAGCAGTTCTTC. It translates to CASSFPAGSYNEQFF. The variable domain in full, completed from reference TRBV5-1 and TRBJ2-1, reads KAGVTQTPRYLIKTRGQQVTLSCSPISGHRSVSWYQQTPGQGLQFLFEYFSETQRNKGNFPGRFSGRQFSNSRSEMNVSTLELGDSALYLCASSFPAGSYNEQFFGPGTRLTVL.

The chain uses TRBV2 and TRBJ1-5; TRBD1 matches 9 bases. This CDR3 has 13 residues. CDR1 SNHLY and CDR2 FYNNEI come from the germline V gene. Losses at the gene ends were 9 bases for V and 4 bases for J; bases not matched to a gene: 4. The CDR3 nucleotides read TGTGCCAGGGGACAGGGAACGAATCAGCCCCAGCATTTT. Its translation: CARGQGTNQPQHF.

This clone was seen only a few times. This rearrangement joins TRBV18 to TRBJ1-1; TRBD1 might be the D (5 bases). Looked up from germline, CDR1 is KGHSH and CDR2 is LQKENI. The CDR3 consists of 14 residues. The V end lost 6 bases, the J end lost 4 bases, and 15 bases lay between the germline ends. As DNA, the CDR3 is TGTGCCAGCTCCACGTACGAAGGGGTCACTGAAGCTTTCTTT. Translating gives CASSTYEGVTEAFF.

This clone was seen more than once but under ten times. V is TRBV19 and J is TRBJ1-2; D ambiguous. Trimming left V 0 bases short and J 1 base short, with 9 bases between. Germline-derived CDR1 and CDR2 are LNHDA and SQIVND (reference sequence). CDR3 size: 15 residues. CDR3 amino acids: CASSIDLSLNYGYTF. CDR3 bases: TGTGCCAGTAGTATAGATCTAAGTCTTAACTATGGCTACACCTTC.

The DNA of the CDR3 is TGTGCCTGGAGCTTCGTTTCGGGAAACACCATATATTTT. It codes for CAWSFVSGNTIYF. The rearrangement uses TRBV30 and TRBJ1-3; D gene ambiguous. CDR3 length: 13 residues. The ends were cut back, 3 bases at V and 4 bases at J, with 10 bases in the middle. CDR1 GTSNPN and CDR2 SVGIG come from the germline V gene (reference sequence). Together with reference TRBV30 and TRBJ1-3, the CDR3 gives the full variable domain: SQTIHQWPATLVQPVGSPLSLECTVEGTSNPNLYWYRQAAGRGLQLLFYSVGIGQISSEVPQNLSASRPQDRQFILSSKKLLLSDSGFYLCAWSFVSGNTIYFGEGSWLTVV.

The rearrangement joins TRBV30 to TRBJ2-2; 12 bases are a match to TRBD2. CDR3 length: 18 residues. CDR1 and CDR2 from the germline V gene are GTSNPN and SVGIG (reference sequence). The V gene end was trimmed by 0 bases and the J gene end by 5 bases; junction bases not matched to a gene: 10. CDR3 nucleotide sequence: TGTGCCTGGAGTGTAAAACTAGCGGGGGGCCCGGGGACCGGGGAGCTGTTTTTT. Its protein is CAWSVKLAGGPGTGELFF.

The V call is TRBV19, the J call TRBJ1-1; 12 nucleotides align to TRBD1. Germline lookup yields CDR1 LNHDA and CDR2 SQIVND (reference sequence). The CDR3 has 16 amino acids. V gave up 10 bases and J gave up 6 bases; unmatched junction bases: 15. The CDR3 here is CAISAGTGGEVAEAFF. The CDR3 bases are TGTGCCATCTCGGCGGGGACAGGGGGCGAAGTTGCTGAAGCTTTCTTT.

The CDR3 loop is CASSVATGLAGGNEQFF. The DNA for the CDR3 is TGTGCCAGCAGCGTAGCTACGGGACTAGCGGGAGGTAATGAGCAGTTCTTC. J is TRBJ2-1 and V is TRBV9, with TRBD2 matching 15 bases. CDR1 is SGDLS, CDR2 YYNGEE, per germline. After removal of 0 bases from V and 7 bases from J, the junction contained 5 bases not matched to a gene. This CDR3 is 17 amino acids long.

This chain uses TRBV5-1 with TRBJ2-7; D not certain. In germline, CDR1 is SGHRS, CDR2 YFSETQ. This CDR3 contains 13 residues. V lost 4 bases to trimming and J lost 3 bases, with 11 bases between them. In DNA, the CDR3 is TGCGCCAGCAGCCAGACATTGTTCTACGAGCAGTACTTC. It translates to CASSQTLFYEQYF.